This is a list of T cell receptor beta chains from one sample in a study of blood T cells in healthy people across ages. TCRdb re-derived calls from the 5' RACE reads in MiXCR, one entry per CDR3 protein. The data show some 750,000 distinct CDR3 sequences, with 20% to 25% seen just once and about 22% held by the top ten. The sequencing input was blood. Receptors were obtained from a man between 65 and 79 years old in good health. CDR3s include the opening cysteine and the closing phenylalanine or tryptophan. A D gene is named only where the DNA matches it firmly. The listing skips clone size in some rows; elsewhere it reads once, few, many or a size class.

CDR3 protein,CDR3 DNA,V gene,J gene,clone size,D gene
CASSLAVTSGRYTDTQYF,TGTGCCAGCAGCTTAGCGGTCACTAGCGGGAGGTACACAGATACGCAGTATTTT,TRBV7-2,TRBJ2-3,.,TRBD2
CSAEHDEKLFF,TGCAGTGCGGAACATGATGAAAAACTGTTTTTT,TRBV20-1,TRBJ1-4,.,.
CSARDFARGQPQHF,TGCAGTGCTAGAGATTTCGCGCGGGGACAGCCCCAGCATTTT,TRBV20-1,TRBJ1-5,.,.
CASSPEWPKETQYF,TGTGCCAGCAGCCCCGAGTGGCCTAAAGAGACCCAGTACTTC,TRBV6-5,TRBJ2-5,.,.
CASSPNAPGGSTEAFF,TGTGCCAGCTCACCAAATGCCCCAGGTGGGAGCACTGAAGCTTTCTTT,TRBV18,TRBJ1-1,few,.
CSARVVRTGELFF,TGCAGTGCTAGAGTCGTGAGAACCGGGGAGCTGTTTTTT,TRBV20-1,TRBJ2-2,few,.
CASSSPEEASTDTQYF,TGTGCCAGCAGTTCCCCGGAGGAGGCTAGCACAGATACGCAGTATTTT,TRBV28,TRBJ2-3,once,.
CASRGGAGNSGANVLTF,TGTGCTTCGCGAGGTGGGGCGGGGAATTCTGGGGCCAACGTCCTGACTTTC,TRBV7-2,TRBJ2-6,.,.
CASSQTGRQETQYF,TGTGCCAGCAGCCAGACAGGGAGACAAGAGACCCAGTACTTC,TRBV12-3/TRBV12-4,TRBJ2-5,few,TRBD1
CASSFWQGGYGYTF,TGTGCCAGCAGCTTTTGGCAGGGAGGCTATGGCTACACCTTC,TRBV7-2,TRBJ1-2,.,.
CASSLEIGISYEQYF,TGTGCCAGCAGCTTAGAGATAGGAATCTCCTACGAGCAGTACTTC,TRBV7-6,TRBJ2-7,.,.
CASSYKKNTGELFF,TGTGCCAGCAGTTATAAAAAGAACACCGGGGAGCTGTTTTTT,TRBV6-5,TRBJ2-2,.,.
CAISKTGGDDSPLHF,TGTGCCATCAGTAAGACAGGGGGCGATGATTCACCCCTCCACTTT,TRBV10-3,TRBJ1-6,.,TRBD1
CASSLELATSTDTQYF,TGTGCCAGCAGCTTAGAACTAGCGACGAGCACAGATACGCAGTATTTT,TRBV7-2,TRBJ2-3,.,TRBD2
CASSLPSGQGGTEAFF,TGTGCCAGCAGCCTCCCGTCGGGGCAGGGAGGCACTGAAGCTTTCTTT,TRBV5-8,TRBJ1-1,.,.
CASSREEGNEKLFF,TGTGCCAGCAGCCGTGAAGAGGGTAATGAAAAACTGTTTTTT,TRBV21-1,TRBJ1-4,.,.